This entry features one TCR beta chain sequence. This record comes from a study of blood T cell repertoires in COVID-19. Study information: T cells, B-cell-depleted T cells, or PBMCs supplied cDNA or gDNA.

Here immunoSEQ multiplex PCR was the method, and the copy in TCRdb shows in-frame clones only, minus some. The sample has more than 200,000 clones, approximately 90% seen once; the top ten hold less than 4.5%. This TCR came from a man over 45 with acute or convalescent COVID-19. Sequencing used peripheral blood.

CDR3 nucleotide sequence: TGTGCCAGCTCACCGGGACAGAATGAAAAACTGTTTTTT. Protein: CASSPGQNEKLFF. The gene calls are TRBV18 and TRBJ1-4; 7 positions match TRBD1. V lost 3 bases to trimming and J lost 5 bases; unmatched junction nucleotides: 0. Germline-derived CDR1 and CDR2 are KGHSH and LQKENI. The CDR3 is made up of 13 amino acids.